This T cell receptor beta chain was captured by sequencing in a study of T cell responses to AZD1222 COVID-19 vaccine. Assay: immunoSEQ multiplex PCR; the TCRdb copy retains only in-frame clones and omits some. There are some 110,000 clones in the sample; 85% to 95% occur only once, and around 1.7% lies in the top ten. Study-wide findings and caveats: The study identified only five to seven AZD1222 recipients as seropositive at baseline. White British donors predominated, females outnumbered males, and clonal diversity was possibly underestimated. When two AZD1222 doses had been given, Spike-specific TCR breadth and depth rose. Dominant at 160-218 and 743-854, vaccine-associated CD4 TCRs also spanned spike.

A word on this clone: What it binds is not known.

Specimen: peripheral blood, collected on day 0 of AZD1222 vaccination. This receptor was taken from an adult in good health.

CDR3 protein: CASSLGGRMNTEAFF. CDR3 sequence (DNA): TGTGCCAGCAGCTTAGGTGGACGGATGAACACTGAAGCTTTCTTT. The genes are TRBV7-9 and TRBJ1-1; no clear D. The CDR3 loop spans 15 amino acids. V was shortened by 1 base and J by 0 bases, with 9 bases between the two germline ends. Germline CDR1 is SEHNR and CDR2 is FQNEAQ (reference sequence). Variable domain in full (rest from reference TRBV7-9 and TRBJ1-1): DTGVSQNPRHKITKRGQNVTFRCDPISEHNRLYWYRQTLGQGPEFLTYFQNEAQLEKSRLLSDRFSAERPKGSFSTLEIQRTEQGDSAMYLCASSLGGRMNTEAFFGQGTRLTVV.